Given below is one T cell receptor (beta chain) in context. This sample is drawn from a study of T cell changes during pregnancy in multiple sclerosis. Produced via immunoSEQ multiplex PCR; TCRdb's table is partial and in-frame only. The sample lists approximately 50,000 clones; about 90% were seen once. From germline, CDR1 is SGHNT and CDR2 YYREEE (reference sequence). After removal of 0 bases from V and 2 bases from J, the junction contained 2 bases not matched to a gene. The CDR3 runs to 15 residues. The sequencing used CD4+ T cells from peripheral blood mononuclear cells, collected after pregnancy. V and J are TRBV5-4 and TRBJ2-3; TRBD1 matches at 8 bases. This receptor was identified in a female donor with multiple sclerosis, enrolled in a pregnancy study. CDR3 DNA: TGTGCCAGCAGCTTGGACAGGGGGGTCACAGATACGCAGTATTTT. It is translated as CASSLDRGVTDTQYF.